The 5 T cell receptor beta chains below were found in one sample sequenced in a study of blood T cell repertoires in COVID-19. Libraries were prepared by immunoSEQ multiplex PCR; TCRdb keeps only in-frame clonotypes and omits some of them. The sample lists more than 85,000 clones; 85% to 90% were seen once. Sequencing was performed on peripheral blood. These receptors all come from a human donor in a cohort sampled during active COVID-19.

V usage is TRBV6-5 and J usage is TRBJ2-2, with TRBD1 matching over 10 bases. There are 15 residues in the CDR3. V was clipped by 7 bases and J by 8 bases; unmatched bases: 10. The germline V gene has CDR1 MNHEY and CDR2 SVGAGI. CDR3 bases: TGTGCCAGCAACCGAGGGACAGGGGTATGGGGGGAGCTGTTTTTT. Translation: CASNRGTGVWGELFF.

V usage is TRBV4-1 and J usage is TRBJ2-2; D is perhaps TRBD2 (6 bases). CDR1 MGHRA and CDR2 YSYEKL come from the germline V gene. This CDR3 spans 14 amino acids. V was pared by 1 base and J by 8 bases, with 11 bases between. The CDR3 sequence is CASSQGAGKGELFF. Written as DNA, the CDR3 is TGCGCCAGCAGCCAAGGCGCGGGGAAAGGGGAGCTGTTTTTT.

The table lists this clone with a count of one. The V gene is TRBV4-3, the J gene TRBJ2-2, with D perhaps TRBD2 (5 bases). CDR1 and CDR2 from the germline V gene are LGHNA and YSLEER. CDR3 length: 15 amino acids. V lost 1 base to trimming and J lost 4 bases, with 10 bases between them. CDR3 nucleotides: TGCGCCAGCAGCCAAGGGACTGCCCTCACCGGGGAGCTGTTTTTT. Its protein is CASSQGTALTGELFF.

The chain uses TRBV9 and TRBJ1-2, with D perhaps matching TRBD1 (5 bases). Trimming took off 3 bases at V and 7 bases at J, with 22 bases between the two ends. The CDR3 has 16 amino acids. Germline values: CDR1 SGDLS, CDR2 YYNGEE. CDR3 nucleotide sequence: TGTGCCAGCAGCGAGCAAGCACACTACAGGAGAGGTGGCTACACCTTC. It encodes CASSEQAHYRRGGYTF.

The V gene is TRBV7-9, the J gene TRBJ1-6, with TRBD1 as a possible D gene (5 bases). V shed 5 bases and J shed 9 bases, with 8 bases lying between them. Germline CDR1 is SEHNR and CDR2 is FQNEAQ (reference sequence). This CDR3 spans 12 amino acids. This CDR3 reads CASSGAVSPLHF. The CDR3 coding sequence is TGTGCCAGCAGCGGGGCTGTTTCACCCCTCCACTTT.